This entry is about one T cell receptor beta chain. What it binds is not known. In the PCR, 60 Vbeta and 13 Jbeta primers were used. Using immunoSEQ multiplex PCR, the repertoire was profiled, and TCRdb retains in-frame clones only, with some absent. The sample lists some 150,000 clones, over 70% seen once, with 6.5% to 7% in the top ten. These data come from a study of cytomegalovirus exposure and HLA in healthy donors. Study-wide points: Associated with cytomegalovirus, according to the listing, were fewer than 200 TCR beta chains. An analysis that came later showed most CMV-associated TCR beta chains appearing HLA-restricted.

Germline V gene data show CDR1 as LNHDA and CDR2 as SQIVND (reference sequence). There are 16 residues in the CDR3. Trimming shortened V by 3 bases and J by 0 bases, and 12 bases separated the two germline ends. Donors were nominally healthy when sampled, though unrecorded immune exposures were likely. Sequences were obtained from PBMCs. The genes are TRBV19 and TRBJ2-1, with D hard to call. The sequence came from a woman aged 40 to 50 in good health and CMV-seropositive. The CDR3 coding sequence is TGTGCCAGTAGTATCGGGTCGTTAATCTCCTACAATGAGCAGTTCTTC. It specifies CASSIGSLISYNEQFF.